This T cell receptor (beta chain) originates from a study of T cell responses to AZD1222 COVID-19 vaccine. About the research overall: Doses given second, at about 4 or about 12 weeks, were pooled.

This table comes from immunoSEQ multiplex PCR, and its TCRdb copy is limited to in-frame clones, with some not included. This table holds some 120,000 clones, roughly 91% found once. About this clone itself: Antigen unknown.

Whole-study findings and limits: Most donors were white British, females outnumbered males, and clonal diversity was possibly underestimated. Spike-specific TCR breadth and depth grew following two AZD1222 doses.

There are 13 residues in the CDR3. Germline CDR1 and CDR2: LNHNV and YYDKDF (reference sequence). V lost 5 bases, J lost 1 base, and 9 bases lay in between. The sequence came from an adult in good health. Sequencing used peripheral blood, obtained on day 0 of AZD1222 vaccination. The chain uses TRBV15 and TRBJ2-7; D uncertain. Here the CDR3 reads CATSGKASYEQYF. In DNA form, the CDR3 reads TGTGCCACCAGCGGTAAGGCTTCCTACGAGCAGTACTTC.